The next 10 T cell receptor beta chains were all read from a single sample in a study of blood T cell repertoires in COVID-19. This table comes from immunoSEQ multiplex PCR, and its TCRdb copy is limited to in-frame clones, with some not included. The data show 70,000 to 90,000 clones, less than 90% seen once. The sample comprised peripheral blood. These receptors all come from a man in his sixties with acute or convalescent COVID-19.

CDR3 DNA sequence: TGTGCCAGCAGGCTAGCGGGAGACAATGAGCAGTTCTTC. This sequence encodes CASRLAGDNEQFF. This chain connects TRBV7-3 to TRBJ2-1, with 10 bases that match TRBD2. V lost 6 bases and J lost 5; bases outside the gene matches: 1. Germline loops: CDR1 SGHTA, CDR2 FQGTGA. The CDR3 length is 13 residues.

The V gene is TRBV24-1, the J gene TRBJ2-7; possible D gene TRBD1, 6 bases. CDR3 length: 18 amino acids. The ends were cut back, 11 bases at V and 1 base at J, with 29 bases in the middle. CDR1 and CDR2 from the germline V gene are KGHDR and SFDVKD. The CDR3 DNA reads TGTGCCAAAACTGCCACCGATGTCCGACAGGCCCTATCCTACGAGCAGTACTTC. This encodes CAKTATDVRQALSYEQYF.

The chain links TRBV12-3 or TRBV12-4 to TRBJ2-2; D uncertain. This CDR3 comprises 12 residues. Trimming removed 6 bases from V and 10 bases from J, with 12 bases in between. CDR3 nucleotide sequence: TGTGCCAGCAGGAGATTCGAATCGGAGCTGTTTTTT. It encodes CASRRFESELFF.

The chain carries TRBV7-9 and TRBJ1-6; no firm D call. The CDR3 spans 13 residues. Trimming pared 1 base from V and 13 bases from J, leaving 11 bases between. In germline, CDR1 is SEHNR, CDR2 FQNEAQ (reference sequence). Written as DNA, the CDR3 is TGTGCCAGCAGCTTAGAATCGAGCAACCCCCTCCACTTT. This translates into CASSLESSNPLHF.

This chain joins TRBV29-1 and TRBJ1-5; D gene uncertain. The germline V and J ends were trimmed by 4 bases and 7 bases, with 14 bases remaining between them. The germline CDR1 and CDR2 sequences are SQVTM and ANQGSEA. CDR3 length: 13 amino acids. For the CDR3, the DNA is TGCAGCGTTGTCTCCGGGTTCGGGCAGCCCCAGCATTTT. This sequence encodes CSVVSGFGQPQHF.

This CDR3 reads CASSHGTGGQPQHF. The CDR3, as DNA: TGTGCCAGCAGTCATGGGACAGGGGGCCAGCCCCAGCATTTT. The chain is built from TRBV6-5 and TRBJ1-5, with TRBD1 matching 12 bases. CDR3 size: 14 residues. The germline CDR1 and CDR2 sequences are MNHEY and SVGAGI. The V gene end was trimmed by 5 bases and the J gene end by 7 bases; junction bases not matched to a gene: 3.

The rearrangement joins TRBV12-3 or TRBV12-4 to TRBJ1-1, with a weak D call TRBD1 (5 bases). This CDR3 has 13 amino acids. Trimming removed 3 bases from V and 4 bases from J, with 9 bases in between. The CDR3 bases are TGTGCCAGCAGTTTTGCAGGGTCCACTGAAGCTTTCTTT. The encoded protein is CASSFAGSTEAFF.

The rearrangement joins TRBV4-1 to TRBJ2-7, with TRBD1 matching over 9 bases. Trimming removed 1 base from V and 6 bases from J; junction bases left unmatched: 7. Germline CDR1 reads MGHRA; CDR2 reads YSYEKL. CDR3 length: 15 amino acids. The CDR3 spells CASSQGGTGLSEQYF. CDR3 sequence (DNA): TGCGCCAGCAGCCAAGGGGGGACAGGGTTATCCGAGCAGTACTTC.

CDR3 sequence: CASSLEPTGLYGYTF. The CDR3 nucleotides are TGCGCCAGCAGCTTGGAGCCGACAGGGCTCTATGGCTACACCTTC. The chain is built from TRBV5-1 and TRBJ1-2; 7 nucleotides align to TRBD1. V lost 0 bases, J lost 4 bases, and 6 bases stayed unmatched. Germline CDR1 and CDR2: SGHRS and YFSETQ. This CDR3 comprises 15 residues.

This chain links TRBV30 with TRBJ1-6; a possible D gene is TRBD1 (5 bases). CDR3 length: 14 residues. Per germline, CDR1 GTSNPN and CDR2 SVGIG (reference sequence). Trimming left V 4 bases short and J 8 bases short, with 15 bases between. In nucleotides, the CDR3 is TGTGCCTGGATTAAGTGGGCGGGGGATTCACCCCTCCACTTT. Protein: CAWIKWAGDSPLHF.